The T cell receptor (beta chain) under discussion was sequenced for a study of blood T cell repertoires in COVID-19. At the level of the study: PBMCs, B-cell-depleted T cells, or T cells were the source of the cDNA or gDNA that made up the material.

Germline-derived CDR1 and CDR2 are LGHDT and YNNKEL (reference sequence). The V and J ends lost 1 base and 0 bases respectively, with 14 bases between them. The CDR3 is 17 residues long. Measured with immunoSEQ multiplex PCR; TCRdb has only the in-frame clones, and not every one. The table includes under 60,000 clones, 80% to 85% detected once. The sequenced sample was peripheral blood. The sequence was collected from an older man with acute or convalescent COVID-19. The chain employs TRBV3-1 (or the pseudogene TRBV3-2) and TRBJ2-3; a possible D gene is TRBD1 (7 bases). CDR3 residues: CASSQGGGGTSTDTQYF. As DNA, the CDR3 is TGTGCCAGCAGCCAAGGAGGAGGGGGCACTAGCACAGATACGCAGTATTTT.